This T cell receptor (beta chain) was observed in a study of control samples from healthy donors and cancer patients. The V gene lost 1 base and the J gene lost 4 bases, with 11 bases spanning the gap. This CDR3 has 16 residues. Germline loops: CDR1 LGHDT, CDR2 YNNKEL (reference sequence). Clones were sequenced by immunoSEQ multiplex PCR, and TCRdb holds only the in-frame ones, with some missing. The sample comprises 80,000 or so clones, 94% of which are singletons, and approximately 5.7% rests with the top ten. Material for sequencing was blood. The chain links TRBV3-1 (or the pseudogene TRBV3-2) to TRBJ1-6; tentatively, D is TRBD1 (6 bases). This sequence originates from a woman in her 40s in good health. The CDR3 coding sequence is TGTGCCAGCAGCCAAGTCCCAGGGGCTTATAATTCACCCCTCCACTTT. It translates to CASSQVPGAYNSPLHF.